A selection of T cell receptor beta chains follows, all from one sample in a study of shared clonotypes between healthy human individuals. Libraries were prepared by immunoSEQ multiplex PCR; TCRdb keeps only in-frame clonotypes and omits some of them. In the table there are about 2.4 million clones, 80% to 95% of which are singletons. The sequenced material came from naive CD4+ T cells from PBMCs. These receptors were taken from a man in his late teens or twenties in good health. Some clones in this sample may be carry-over from other donors' samples. The CDR3 runs from the conserved cysteine through the conserved F or W. D genes are given only for firm matches. Part of the rows lack a size; the others show once, few, many or a class for expanded clones.

>-|TRBJ2-7|15|once|TRBV28
CASSFSGGLSYEQYF
TGTGCCAGCAGTTTCTCCGGGGGACTCAGCTACGAGCAGTACTTC
>-|TRBJ1-3|17|-|TRBV30
CAWSGGQGDLSGNTIYF
TGTGCCTGGAGTGGTGGGCAGGGAGACCTCTCTGGAAACACCATATATTTT
>TRBD1|TRBJ1-2|16|-|TRBV15
CATSPGGQGGIYGYTF
TGTGCCACCAGTCCTGGGGGACAGGGTGGGATCTATGGCTACACCTTC
>-|TRBJ2-2|14|once|TRBV7-9
CASSLDRLGGELFF
TGTGCCAGCAGCTTAGATCGGCTCGGCGGGGAGCTGTTTTTT
>-|TRBJ2-7|14|-|TRBV11-2
CASSPRVGPYEQYF
TGTGCCAGCAGCCCACGCGTGGGCCCCTACGAGCAGTACTTC
>-|TRBJ1-3|13|-|TRBV29-1
CSVGAISGNTIYF
TGCAGCGTTGGGGCCATCTCTGGAAACACCATATATTTT
>-|TRBJ1-2|8|-|TRBV29-1
CSAEGYTF
TGCAGCGCCGAAGGCTACACCTTC
>-|TRBJ2-2|13|-|TRBV9
CASRSDAAGELFF
TGTGCCAGCAGGTCAGACGCGGCCGGGGAGCTGTTTTTT
>TRBD2|TRBJ2-7|11|-|TRBV20-1
CSAGTTYEQYF
TGCAGTGCTGGGACTACCTACGAGCAGTACTTC
>TRBD2|TRBJ2-1|17|-|TRBV19
CASSIREGPRRPNEQFF
TGTGCCAGTAGTATAAGGGAGGGTCCACGCAGGCCCAATGAGCAGTTCTTC
>TRBD2|TRBJ2-7|14|-|TRBV28
CASSTASGSYEQYF
TGTGCCAGCAGTACCGCTAGCGGTTCCTACGAGCAGTACTTC
>TRBD2|TRBJ2-7|14|-|TRBV2
CASSPSGSTHEQYF
TGTGCCAGCAGTCCTAGCGGGAGTACCCACGAGCAGTACTTC
>-|TRBJ2-3|14|-|TRBV29-1
CSVERTRSTDTQYF
TGCAGCGTTGAAAGGACTCGGAGCACAGATACGCAGTATTTT
>-|TRBJ2-7|13|-|TRBV6-1
CASSATGVSEQYF
TGTGCCAGCAGTGCGACGGGGGTCTCTGAGCAGTACTTC
>TRBD2|TRBJ2-3|15|-|TRBV28
CASSSPGLVADTQYF
TGTGCCAGCAGTTCCCCGGGACTAGTCGCAGATACGCAGTATTTT
>-|TRBJ1-1|14|-|TRBV6-1
CASLRGPEGTEAFF
TGTGCCAGCCTCAGGGGCCCCGAGGGCACTGAAGCTTTCTTT
>-|TRBJ1-2|14|-|TRBV28
CASGGIGASGGYTF
TGTGCCAGCGGGGGGATAGGGGCCTCGGGTGGCTACACCTTC
>TRBD2|TRBJ2-1|16|-|TRBV5-1
CASSPPGLGGYNEQFF
TGCGCCAGCAGCCCACCGGGACTAGGAGGCTACAATGAGCAGTTCTTC
>TRBD1|TRBJ2-7|15|-|TRBV4-1
CASSQDLGQGYEQYF
TGCGCCAGCAGCCAAGATTTGGGACAGGGGTACGAGCAGTACTTC
>TRBD1|TRBJ2-5|15|-|TRBV30
CAWSYGTGGRETQYF
TGTGCCTGGAGTTACGGGACAGGGGGTCGGGAGACCCAGTACTTC
>TRBD2|TRBJ2-1|17|-|TRBV12-5
CASGLGPLAEGGNEQFF
TGTGCTAGTGGTTTGGGGCCACTAGCGGAGGGGGGCAATGAGCAGTTCTTC
>-|TRBJ1-1|14|-|TRBV28
CASRGAGRNTEAFF
TGTGCCAGCAGGGGGGCCGGGAGGAACACTGAAGCTTTCTTT
>TRBD2|TRBJ2-5|17|-|TRBV11-2
CASNPGKREGRQETQYF
TGTGCCAGCAACCCAGGCAAGCGGGAGGGGCGACAAGAGACCCAGTACTTC
>-|TRBJ1-1|15|-|TRBV5-4
CASSLVDRSPTEAFF
TGTGCCAGCAGCTTGGTAGACCGCTCCCCCACCGAAGCTTTCTTT
>-|TRBJ1-1|15|-|TRBV6-5
CASSYRAVGNTEAFF
TGTGCCAGCAGTTACCGGGCGGTGGGGAACACTGAAGCTTTCTTT
>-|TRBJ2-3|16|-|TRBV7-9
CASSLGWTDGTDTQYF
TGTGCCAGCAGCCTCGGGTGGACGGACGGCACAGATACGCAGTATTTT
>-|TRBJ2-7|15|once|TRBV10-3
CAISAGAAKSYEQYF
TGTGCCATCAGCGCAGGGGCGGCAAAATCCTACGAGCAGTACTTC
>-|TRBJ2-4|14|-|TRBV18
CASSPGTVGNIQYF
TGTGCCAGCTCACCTGGGACGGTGGGAAACATTCAGTACTTC
>-|TRBJ1-2|13|-|TRBV5-1
CASSSDGTYGYTF
TGCGCCAGCAGCTCGGACGGAACCTATGGCTACACCTTC
>-|TRBJ2-2|14|-|TRBV18
CASSNRDLHGELFF
TGTGCCAGCTCAAACCGGGACCTTCACGGGGAGCTGTTTTTT
>-|TRBJ2-3|12|-|TRBV5-1
CASSLQGDTQYF
TGCGCCAGCAGCCTCCAGGGGGATACGCAGTATTTT
>TRBD2|TRBJ2-7|17|-|TRBV7-8
CASSLAPEREAPYEQYF
TGTGCCAGCAGCTTAGCGCCGGAGCGGGAGGCCCCCTACGAGCAGTACTTC
>-|TRBJ2-7|16|-|TRBV7-9
CASSSTDRVGSYEQYF
TGTGCCAGCAGTTCAACCGACCGAGTCGGCTCCTACGAGCAGTACTTC
>-|TRBJ1-1|14|-|TRBV7-2
CASSLNLHRNEAFF
TGTGCCAGCAGCCTGAACCTCCACAGGAATGAAGCTTTCTTT
>-|TRBJ2-1|17|-|TRBV28
CASSLMRVRNSYNEQFF
TGTGCCAGCAGTTTAATGAGGGTCCGAAACTCCTACAATGAGCAGTTCTTC
>TRBD2|TRBJ2-3|16|once|TRBV5-1
CASSLFAGGGTDTQYF
TGCGCCAGCAGCTTGTTTGCGGGAGGTGGTACAGATACGCAGTATTTT
>-|TRBJ1-1|11|-|TRBV4-1
CASSQHGWAFF
TGCGCCAGCAGCCAACACGGATGGGCTTTCTTT
>-|TRBJ2-2|15|-|TRBV11-3
CASSLDGTGPGELFF
TGTGCCAGCAGCTTAGATGGAACAGGGCCCGGGGAGCTGTTTTTT
>-|TRBJ2-7|15|-|TRBV14
CASSQYRDTLYEQYF
TGTGCCAGCAGCCAATACCGGGACACCCTCTACGAGCAGTACTTC
>-|TRBJ2-2|13|-|TRBV7-3
CASSQGGPGELFF
TGTGCCAGCAGCCAAGGTGGACCCGGGGAGCTGTTTTTT
>-|TRBJ2-7|17|-|TRBV11-2
CASSSSSTDSKSVEQYF
TGTGCCAGCAGCTCCTCCTCGACAGACTCAAAGTCGGTGGAGCAGTACTTC
>-|TRBJ2-6|15|-|TRBV5-1
CASSPGQSGANVLTF
TGCGCCAGCAGCCCCGGGCAAAGTGGGGCCAACGTCCTGACTTTC
>-|TRBJ2-1|15|-|TRBV5-1
CASSLGLVEGDEQFF
TGCGCCAGCAGCTTGGGACTAGTCGAGGGGGATGAGCAGTTCTTC
>-|TRBJ1-3|15|-|TRBV6-1
CASSDTGHSGNTIYF
TGTGCCAGCAGTGATACTGGACACTCTGGAAACACCATATATTTT
>-|TRBJ2-2|16|-|TRBV7-2
CASSFERARGTGELFF
TGTGCCAGCAGCTTTGAACGGGCGAGAGGCACCGGGGAGCTGTTTTTT
>-|TRBJ2-1|15|-|TRBV15
CATSSRIDPGKERFF
TGTGCCACCAGCAGCAGAATCGACCCAGGGAAAGAGAGGTTCTTC
>TRBD1|TRBJ2-7|15|-|TRBV7-9
CASSSPGQRTYEQYF
TGTGCCAGCAGCTCCCCGGGACAGCGAACCTACGAGCAGTACTTC